These T cell receptor beta chains were read from a single sample in a study of CD8 T cells in ankylosing spondylitis. Each CDR3 protein gets one entry after TCRdb re-called the 5' RACE reads with MiXCR. In the table there are about 800,000 distinct CDR3 sequences, about 11% of which are singletons. The sequenced sample was blood, either unsorted or a sorted T cell fraction (not recorded which). Receptor source: a male donor with ankylosing spondylitis. CDR3s include the opening cysteine and the closing phenylalanine or tryptophan. The D gene is left open where the match is weak. Clone size is shown for a subset of rows, as once, few, many or a class of expanded clone.

TRBV5-6	-	TRBJ2-5	-	CASSFFSRFDF	TGTGCCAGCAGCTTTTTTAGCCGGTTTGACTTC
TRBV7-2	few	TRBJ2-3	-	CASSLIRGSGPYDTQYF	TGTGCCAGCAGCTTAATACGCGGCAGCGGGCCTTATGATACGCAGTATTTT
TRBV7-2	few	TRBJ2-1	-	CASSLVTGLNNEQFF	TGTGCCAGCAGCTTAGTTACCGGGCTCAACAATGAGCAGTTCTTC
TRBV11-2	few	TRBJ2-7	-	CASSPLGGRYEQYF	TGTGCCAGCAGCCCGTTGGGGGGAAGATACGAGCAGTACTTC
TRBV20-1	few	TRBJ2-7	-	CSAPLIGYEQYF	TGCAGTGCTCCGCTGATCGGCTACGAGCAGTACTTC
TRBV15	many	TRBJ1-2	-	CATSREGRYGYTF	TGTGCCACCAGCAGAGAAGGGCGGTATGGCTACACCTTC
TRBV29-1	many	TRBJ1-1	-	CSVVGGPGVTEAFF	TGCAGCGTTGTTGGGGGGCCGGGCGTCACTGAAGCTTTCTTT
TRBV10-2	many	TRBJ2-1	-	CASTSGGLYNEQFF	TGCGCCAGCACCTCGGGGGGCCTGTACAATGAGCAGTTCTTC
TRBV5-1	few	TRBJ2-3	-	CASMMTRGTDTQYF	TGCGCCAGTATGATGACTAGGGGCACAGATACGCAGTATTTT
TRBV10-1	-	TRBJ1-4	-	CASSENDSGEKLFF	TGCGCCAGCAGTGAGAATGACTCGGGTGAAAAACTGTTTTTT
TRBV20-1	-	TRBJ2-5	-	CSARETDRQETQYF	TGCAGTGCTAGAGAAACCGACAGACAAGAGACCCAGTACTTC
TRBV2	-	TRBJ2-3	-	CASTWTVHTDTQYF	TGTGCCAGCACCTGGACAGTACACACAGATACGCAGTATTTT
TRBV11-2	few	TRBJ1-2	TRBD1	CASSLVLGTDGYTF	TGTGCCAGCAGCTTAGTACTCGGGACAGACGGCTACACCTTC
TRBV12-5	-	TRBJ2-7	-	CASGSGTRSYEQYF	TGTGCTAGTGGGTCCGGGACAAGGTCCTACGAGCAGTACTTC
TRBV6-1	-	TRBJ2-7	-	CASRRGWSTYEQYF	TGTGCCAGCAGACGGGGGTGGTCTACCTACGAGCAGTACTTC
TRBV12-3/TRBV12-4	few	TRBJ2-7	TRBD2	CASSSGGVSAEQYF	TGTGCCAGCAGTTCGGGGGGGGTGTCTGCCGAGCAGTACTTC
TRBV5-4	few	TRBJ2-3	TRBD1	CASSTWTGKDTDTQYF	TGTGCCAGCAGCACGTGGACAGGGAAAGACACAGATACGCAGTATTTT
TRBV29-1	many	TRBJ1-1	-	CSTRGSSTEAFF	TGCAGCACCAGGGGTTCTAGCACTGAAGCTTTCTTT
TRBV7-2	many	TRBJ1-2	-	CASSLYSNYGYTF	TGTGCCAGCAGCTTATACAGTAACTATGGCTACACCTTC